This is a list of T cell receptor beta chains from one sample in a study of identical twins. From the 5' RACE reads, TCRdb called clonotypes with MiXCR, one entry per CDR3 protein. There are 1.5 million or so distinct CDR3 sequences in the sample; about 32% occur only once, and about 0.25% lies in the top ten. The sample taken for sequencing was cord blood. All receptors derive from a newborn girl in good health. Each CDR3 is given with its conserved first and last residue. The order of the fields is clone size, V gene, J gene, D gene, CDR3 protein, CDR3 DNA. D genes are given only for firm matches. For some rows the clone size is stated as once, few or many, or as a class when expanded; others skip it.

size: few; V: TRBV2; J: TRBJ2-5; D: TRBD1; CDR3: CASSGQGWEETQYF; DNA: TGTGCCAGCAGTGGACAGGGTTGGGAAGAGACCCAGTACTTC
size: .; V: TRBV20-1; J: TRBJ1-2; D: .; CDR3: CSAHRVINYGYTF; DNA: TGCAGTGCCCATCGGGTCATCAACTATGGCTACACCTTC
size: few; V: TRBV20-1; J: TRBJ1-2; D: TRBD1; CDR3: CPVPGQGMGYTF; DNA: TGTCCCGTTCCGGGACAGGGTATGGGCTACACCTTC
size: many; V: TRBV29-1; J: TRBJ1-2; D: .; CDR3: CSVVGGTSYGYTF; DNA: TGCAGCGTTGTTGGGGGGACATCCTATGGCTACACCTTC
size: .; V: TRBV9; J: TRBJ2-3; D: .; CDR3: CASSAILQGDTQYF; DNA: TGTGCCAGCAGCGCAATACTACAGGGAGATACGCAGTATTTT
size: few; V: TRBV4-2; J: TRBJ2-3; D: TRBD2; CDR3: CASSQASSGATDTQYF; DNA: TGTGCCAGCAGCCAAGCGTCTAGCGGGGCCACAGATACGCAGTATTTT
size: .; V: TRBV4-1; J: TRBJ2-7; D: .; CDR3: CASSQGWLYEQYF; DNA: TGCGCCAGCAGCCAAGGTTGGCTTTACGAGCAGTACTTC
size: many; V: TRBV6-5; J: TRBJ1-2; D: .; CDR3: CASSYSASNYGYTF; DNA: TGTGCCAGCAGTTACTCTGCTTCTAACTATGGCTACACCTTC
size: .; V: TRBV20-1; J: TRBJ2-7; D: TRBD2; CDR3: CSAREGLALSSYEQYF; DNA: TGCAGTGCTAGAGAGGGACTAGCGTTAAGCTCCTACGAGCAGTACTTC
size: many; V: TRBV21-1; J: TRBJ2-5; D: .; CDR3: CASSTDRETQYF; DNA: TGTGCCAGCAGTACGGACAGGGAGACCCAGTACTTC
size: .; V: TRBV6-2/TRBV6-3; J: TRBJ2-1; D: .; CDR3: CASSSYLVGDNEQFF; DNA: TGTGCCAGCAGTTCCTACTTGGTAGGGGACAATGAGCAGTTCTTC
size: few; V: TRBV27; J: TRBJ2-1; D: .; CDR3: CASSLSREFGIWNEQFF; DNA: TGTGCCAGCAGTTTATCGAGGGAGTTTGGGATTTGGAATGAGCAGTTCTTC
size: .; V: TRBV4-2; J: TRBJ2-2; D: .; CDR3: CASSDPGLRNTGELFF; DNA: TGTGCCAGCAGCGACCCTGGCCTCAGGAACACCGGGGAGCTGTTTTTT
size: .; V: TRBV27; J: TRBJ2-1; D: .; CDR3: CASSYRSLFYNEQFF; DNA: TGTGCCAGCAGTTACAGGAGTTTGTTTTACAATGAGCAGTTCTTC
size: .; V: TRBV12-3/TRBV12-4; J: TRBJ2-1; D: .; CDR3: CASRTGRPYQETQFF; DNA: TGTGCCAGCAGGACTGGACGGCCGTACCAAGAGACCCAGTTCTTC
size: many; V: TRBV28; J: TRBJ2-3; D: .; CDR3: CASGGTDTQYF; DNA: TGTGCCAGCGGGGGTACAGATACGCAGTATTTT
size: .; V: TRBV7-2; J: TRBJ2-4; D: .; CDR3: CASSLGAVTKNIQYF; DNA: TGTGCCAGCAGCTTAGGAGCGGTCACCAAAAACATTCAGTACTTC
size: .; V: TRBV20-1; J: TRBJ1-2; D: .; CDR3: CSASSNNYGYTF; DNA: TGCAGTGCTAGTTCAAATAACTATGGCTACACCTTC
size: many; V: TRBV11-2; J: TRBJ2-1; D: .; CDR3: CASSLDRGLGSYNEQFF; DNA: TGTGCCAGCAGCCTAGATAGGGGACTCGGCTCCTACAATGAGCAGTTCTTC
size: .; V: TRBV20-1; J: TRBJ2-3; D: .; CDR3: CRARGADTQYF; DNA: TGCAGGGCCCGAGGGGCAGATACGCAGTATTTT
size: many; V: TRBV28; J: TRBJ2-1; D: TRBD1; CDR3: CASSLWTGGYNEQFF; DNA: TGTGCCAGCAGTTTATGGACAGGGGGCTACAATGAGCAGTTCTTC
size: .; V: TRBV6-1; J: TRBJ1-5; D: .; CDR3: CASNSQGGIGNQPQHF; DNA: TGTGCCAGCAATAGTCAGGGAGGGATCGGCAATCAGCCCCAGCATTTT
size: .; V: TRBV24-1; J: TRBJ2-1; D: TRBD1; CDR3: CATSKRTRDRGGNEQFF; DNA: TGTGCCACCAGTAAAAGGACTAGGGACAGGGGGGGGAATGAGCAGTTCTTC
size: .; V: TRBV7-2; J: TRBJ2-4; D: .; CDR3: CASSLVDGRLAKNIQYF; DNA: TGTGCCAGCAGCTTAGTAGACGGGCGGCTAGCCAAAAACATTCAGTACTTC
size: few; V: TRBV2; J: TRBJ1-2; D: .; CDR3: CADIGQSLSYGYTF; DNA: TGTGCCGACATTGGACAGTCCCTGTCTTATGGCTACACCTTC
size: many; V: TRBV28; J: TRBJ2-7; D: .; CDR3: CASIGQLPSYEQYF; DNA: TGTGCCAGCATCGGACAGCTCCCCTCCTACGAGCAGTACTTC
size: .; V: TRBV5-1; J: TRBJ2-2; D: .; CDR3: CASSQGTGLRELFF; DNA: TGCGCCAGCAGCCAAGGGACCGGCCTGAGGGAGCTGTTTTTT
size: .; V: TRBV27; J: TRBJ1-1; D: .; CDR3: CANSSGRGGTEAFF; DNA: TGTGCCAACAGTTCCGGTAGAGGGGGAACTGAAGCTTTCTTT